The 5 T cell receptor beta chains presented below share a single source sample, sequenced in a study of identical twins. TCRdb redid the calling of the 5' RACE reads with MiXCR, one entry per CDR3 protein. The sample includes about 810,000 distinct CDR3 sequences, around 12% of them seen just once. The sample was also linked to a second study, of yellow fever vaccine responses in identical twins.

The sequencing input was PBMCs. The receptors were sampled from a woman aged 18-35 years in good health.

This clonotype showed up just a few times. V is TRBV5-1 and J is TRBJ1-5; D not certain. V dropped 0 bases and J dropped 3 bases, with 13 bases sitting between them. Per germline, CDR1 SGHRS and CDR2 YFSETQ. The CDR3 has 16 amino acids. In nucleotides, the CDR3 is TGCGCCAGCAGCTTGGGGGGTTACGAAGCCAATCAGCCCCAGCATTTT. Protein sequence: CASSLGGYEANQPQHF.

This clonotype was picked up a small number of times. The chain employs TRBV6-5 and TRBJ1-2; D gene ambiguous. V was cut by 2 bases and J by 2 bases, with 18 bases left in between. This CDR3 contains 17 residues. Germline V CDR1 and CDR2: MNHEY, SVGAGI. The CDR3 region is CASSYATAGPNNYGYTF. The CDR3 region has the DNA TGTGCCAGCAGTTACGCAACAGCCGGCCCCAACAACTATGGCTACACCTTC.

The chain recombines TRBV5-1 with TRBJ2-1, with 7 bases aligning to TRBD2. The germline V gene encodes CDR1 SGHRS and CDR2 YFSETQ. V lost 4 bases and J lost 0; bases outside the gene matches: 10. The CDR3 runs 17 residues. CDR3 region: CASSEAGRISSYNEQFF. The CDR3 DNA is TGCGCCAGCAGCGAAGCGGGGCGGATAAGCTCCTACAATGAGCAGTTCTTC.

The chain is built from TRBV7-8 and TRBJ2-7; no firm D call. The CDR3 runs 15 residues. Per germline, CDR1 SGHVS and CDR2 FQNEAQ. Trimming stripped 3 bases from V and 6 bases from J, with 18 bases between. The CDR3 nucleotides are TGTGCCAGCAGCTTTGGTAGGGAAAGAAAGGGCGAGCAGTACGTC. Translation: CASSFGRERKGEQYV.

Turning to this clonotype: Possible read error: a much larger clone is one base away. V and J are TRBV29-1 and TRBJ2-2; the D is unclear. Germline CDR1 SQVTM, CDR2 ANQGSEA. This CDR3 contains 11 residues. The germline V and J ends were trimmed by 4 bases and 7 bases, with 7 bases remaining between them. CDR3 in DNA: TGCAGCGTTGCCGACATCGGGGAGCTGTTTTTT. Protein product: CSVADIGELFF.